A single T cell receptor beta chain is shown here with its context. This clonotype was detected many times. Its antigen is currently not known. No base-level quality is on record; no much larger clone is a single base apart. To prepare the library, 5' RACE was applied. The sequencer listed for this sample is Illumina HiSeq 2000. Template switching introduced a universal primer binding site; the final cDNA contained a unique molecular identifier, enabling accurate counting of TCR cDNA molecules. First-strand cDNA for TCR alpha and beta chains was synthesized from specific primers in the conserved constant-segment region. Each cDNA library was double barcoded, with a SMART-Mk sample barcode plus Illumina barcodes, to control for contamination. TruSeq adapter sequences and Illumina sample barcodes were added in two successive PCR steps. The TCR alpha and beta cDNA libraries were sequenced on the Illumina HiSeq platform using custom primers. The original pipeline was this. Unique molecular identifiers were extracted from raw reads with MiGEC, and CDR3 positions were determined with MiXCR. For each individual, recombination models were inferred using an EM algorithm with the repgenHMM and IGoR tools. Shared clonotype analysis was performed with the tcR package in R, normalizing sharing by the product of cloneset sizes. To study raw recombination free of thymic and clonal selection effects, out-of-frame nonproductive sequences were analyzed. Through fastp at Q25 and MiXCR, TCRdb rebuilt clones from the public reads, retaining in-frame beta chains. Each record represents a unique CDR3 protein, reported with the most common genes and DNA among its rows. The V and J calls here are based on TCRdb, not the publication. The sample yields around 670,000 distinct CDR3 sequences; less than 7% were counted once. Around 1.9% of the sample is taken by the ten largest.

Every donor in the study was a healthy Caucasian. Three unrelated non-twin adults were additionally sequenced: a male aged 18 to 30, a male aged 50 to 60 and a female aged 50 to 60. Miltenyi CD45RO+ enrichment and human naive T-cell isolation kits were used to isolate memory (CD45RO+) and naive T cells from PBMC. The sample originates from a study of identical twins (dated by TCRdb to 2016 to 2017). Notes on the research overall: TCR alpha and beta repertoires from monozygotic twins, unrelated adults of various ages and cord blood were deep-sequenced to test whether fetal clonotypes persist. To rule out contamination, replicate twin experiments were performed at different times with different library preparation protocols. The paper as a whole reports these results and caveats: Out-of-frame TCR alpha sharing in monozygotic twins was systematically underestimated by recombination models, whereas sharing between unrelated individuals was in agreement with the recombination models. Because the same donors could not be followed over many years, conclusions were based on cross-sectional statistical analysis. Fewer insertions were carried by abundant cord blood beta clonotypes, a similar but weaker trend appeared in young adult naive repertoires, and no such trend appeared in memory repertoires. Compared with coincidental sharing between unrelated individuals, an excess of low generation-probability sequences was observed among out-of-frame TCR alpha sequences shared between twins. A weaker excess of twin sharing was found in beta out-of-frame sequences because the signal-to-noise ratio was lowered by fewer shared sequences. Zero-insertion analyses could be partly confounded by invariant T cells such as MAIT and iNKT, although diverse VJ usage argued against such confounding for most clonotypes.

Specimen: naive T cells sorted from blood. Reading the label with the study, this specimen's cell subset or site is: cells isolated with a human naive T-cell isolation kit. This sequence originates from a man between 18 and 35 years old in good health.

The DNA sequence reads TGCAGTGCTACCTGGACGGATTCCTACGAGCAGTACTTC. The encoded protein is CSATWTDSYEQYF. The V and J genes are TRBV20-1 and TRBJ2-7; a confident D gene designation cannot be given. Per the germline V gene (reference sequence), DFQATT is the CDR1 and SNEGSKA is the CDR2. The germline ends are 11 bases apart after V is trimmed by 4 bases and J by 1 base. The CDR3 measures 13 amino acids from cysteine to phenylalanine. The CDR3 DNA has 39 bases and is translated from base 1.